The source of this TCR beta chain is a study of CD8 T cells in ankylosing spondylitis. Note on this clonotype: The target antigen is unknown.

General study points: Within ankylosing spondylitis blood, a TCR beta motif made up of eight highly homologous variants appeared to be characteristic. Some motif variants had been reported before (in reactive arthritis synovial fluid and blood).

Germline CDR1 is LNHDA and CDR2 is SQIVND (reference sequence). This CDR3 is 13 amino acids long. Trimming shortened V by 3 bases and J by 10 bases, and 10 bases separated the two germline ends. It was by quantitative 5'-RACE with molecular barcodes that TCR beta libraries were made. TCRdb re-called the 5' RACE reads through MiXCR, storing one row per CDR3 protein. The sample includes around 250,000 distinct CDR3 sequences, approximately 12% seen only once; the top ten take around 6.5%. Sequenced input: blood, either unsorted or a sorted T cell fraction (not recorded which). The V gene is TRBV19, the J gene TRBJ1-6; tentatively, D is TRBD1 (5 bases). The sequence was collected from a male donor with ankylosing spondylitis or in good health (not recorded which). CDR3 sequence reads: CASSIQGESPLHF. The CDR3, as DNA: TGTGCCAGTAGTATCCAGGGCGAATCACCCCTCCACTTT.